The next 12 T cell receptor beta chains were all read from a single sample in a study of blood T cell repertoires in COVID-19. Repertoires were generated with immunoSEQ multiplex PCR, while TCRdb's copy carries only in-frame clones and drops some. The sample lists around 170,000 clones, roughly 87% occurring once. Sequenced material: PBMCs or T cells enriched from blood (not recorded which). All receptors come from a woman aged 45-59 years who had recovered from COVID-19.

A word on this clone: Mismatch with germline at one junction end may stem from a read error. The chain is built from TRBV2 and TRBJ1-2; 7 positions agree with TRBD1. Germline V gene sequence: CDR1 SNHLY, CDR2 FYNNEI. The CDR3 totals 14 residues. For the CDR3, the DNA is TGTGCCAGCAGCGAAGCAGGGACAGCCTATGGCTACACCTTC. The encoded protein is CASSEAGTAYGYTF.

The chain uses TRBV6-1 and TRBJ1-6; the match to TRBD1 covers 8 bases. The CDR3 contains 14 residues. The germline gives CDR1 MNHNS, CDR2 SASEGT. Losses at the gene ends were 3 bases for V and 15 bases for J; bases not matched to a gene: 10. CDR3 coding DNA: TGTGCCAGCAGTGAGTCTCAGGGGGCTGCTCTCCTCCACTTT. It translates to CASSESQGAALLHF.

This chain uses TRBV5-1 with TRBJ1-4; 7 bases fit TRBD1. V trimming: 4 bases; J trimming: 6 bases; junction bases outside the gene matches: 12. CDR3 length: 16 residues. Germline CDR1 reads SGHRS; CDR2 reads YFSETQ. The CDR3 DNA reads TGCGCCAGCAGCCCAACAACAGGGGCTGGGTATGAAAAACTGTTTTTT. It yields the protein CASSPTTGAGYEKLFF.

The chain uses TRBV5-1 and TRBJ2-1, with a tentative D call TRBD2 (6 bases). Per the germline V gene, CDR1 is SGHRS and CDR2 is YFSETQ. This CDR3 contains 16 residues. Between the trimmed V and J ends, which lost 0 bases and 3 bases, there was a span of 13 bases. The CDR3 DNA follows: TGCGCCAGCAGCTTGGTCGCCGGGAGCGGCTACAATGAGCAGTTCTTC. It specifies CASSLVAGSGYNEQFF.

The chain couples TRBV27 to TRBJ2-2; 8 bases fit TRBD1. The germline V gene has CDR1 MNHEY and CDR2 SMNVEV (reference sequence). The J segment lost 3 bases and the V segment lost 2 bases, leaving 5 bases of the junction unmatched. The CDR3 runs 16 residues. CDR3 DNA sequence: TGTGCCAGCAGTTTAGGACAGGGCCGTGACACCGGGGAGCTGTTTTTT. This sequence encodes CASSLGQGRDTGELFF.

This clone was detected once. J is TRBJ2-1 and V is TRBV20-1, with D unresolved. Germline loops: CDR1 DFQATT, CDR2 SNEGSKA (reference sequence). The V and J ends lost 3 bases and 3 bases respectively, with 15 bases between them. The CDR3 covers 15 residues. In nucleotides, the CDR3 is TGCAGTGCTAGTGTACTTATCCTCGACTACAATGAGCAGTTCTTC. Residues: CSASVLILDYNEQFF.

V is TRBV2 and J is TRBJ2-1; D perhaps matches TRBD2 (7 bases). Germline assignment: CDR1 SNHLY and CDR2 FYNNEI. The V end was cut by 6 bases, the J end by 6 bases, with 15 bases between. The CDR3 runs to 14 residues. CDR3 protein: CASSLAEGGNEQFF. The CDR3 DNA is TGTGCCAGCAGCCTAGCGGAGGGGGGCAATGAGCAGTTCTTC.

The rearrangement joins TRBV6-1 to TRBJ1-4; 9 nucleotides line up with TRBD1. From germline, CDR1 is MNHNS and CDR2 SASEGT. The CDR3 is 16 residues long. V was pared by 4 bases and J by 9 bases, with 12 bases of the junction left unmatched. CDR3 DNA sequence: TGTGCCAGCAGTGTACAGGGGGCGGGAGTGGGGCAAAAACTGTTTTTT. Translation: CASSVQGAGVGQKLFF.

J is TRBJ2-7 and V is TRBV24-1; a weak D match, TRBD1 (5 bases). Germline values: CDR1 KGHDR, CDR2 SFDVKD. The V gene lost 0 bases and the J gene lost 2 bases, with 7 bases spanning the gap. This CDR3 comprises 14 residues. The CDR3 region has the DNA TGTGCCACCAGTGATTTGGGACAAACCTACGAGCAGTACTTC. It encodes CATSDLGQTYEQYF.

This clone was detected once. CDR3 coding DNA: TGTGCCAGCAGTTTGGGCTCTTGGCGGTTCTTC. It is translated as CASSLGSWRFF. This chain connects TRBV12-3 or TRBV12-4 to TRBJ2-1; D ambiguous. Trimming cost V 3 bases and J 15 bases, with 12 bases left between them. The CDR3 has 11 residues.

This clone was recorded only once. V is TRBV7-2 and J is TRBJ2-7; 7 positions match TRBD2. Germline-derived CDR1 and CDR2 are SGHTA and FQGNSA. This CDR3 contains 16 residues. Trimming cost V 3 bases and J 0 bases; bases outside gene matches: 8. CDR3 amino acids: CASSLDSGRSSYEQYF. The CDR3 nucleotides read TGTGCCAGCAGCTTGGATAGCGGGCGCTCCTCCTACGAGCAGTACTTC.

The chain has TRBV19 and TRBJ1-2; 8 bases are shared with TRBD1. The V gene end was trimmed by 4 bases and the J gene end by 2 bases; junction bases not matched to a gene: 3. This CDR3 contains 14 residues. Germline lookup yields CDR1 LNHDA and CDR2 SQIVND (reference sequence). CDR3 in DNA: TGTGCCAGTAGTAGGGACAGGACGAACTATGGCTACACCTTC. This translates into CASSRDRTNYGYTF.